Shown below are 22 T cell receptor beta chains from a single sample sequenced in a study of T cell changes during pregnancy in multiple sclerosis. TCRdb's table, derived via immunoSEQ multiplex PCR, lists solely in-frame clones and lacks some. This table has some 38,000 clones, about 90% appearing once. Sequenced here: CD4+ T cells from peripheral blood mononuclear cells, sampled in the second trimester of pregnancy. Receptors originate from a female donor in good health, enrolled as a control in a pregnancy study.

This chain uses TRBV2 with TRBJ2-5; 7 bases map to TRBD2. Trimming removed 4 bases from V and 4 bases from J; junction bases left unmatched: 6. The CDR3 contains 14 residues. Germline V gene sequence: CDR1 SNHLY, CDR2 FYNNEI. The CDR3 region is CASSGEGLRETQYF. For the CDR3, the DNA is TGTGCCAGCAGTGGGGAGGGCTTAAGAGAGACCCAGTACTTC.

This clone was counted between two and nine times. This chain uses TRBV28 with TRBJ2-1, with D possibly TRBD1 on 5 matching bases. V was clipped by 8 bases and J by 0 bases, with 17 bases between them. CDR1 MDHEN and CDR2 SYDVKM come from the germline V gene. This CDR3 region has 16 residues. CDR3 protein: CASYSMGQSSYNEQFF. In DNA, the CDR3 is TGTGCCAGCTACTCGATGGGGCAGAGCTCCTACAATGAGCAGTTCTTC.

The chain combines TRBV19 with TRBJ2-7; 7 bases align to TRBD1. Germline V gives CDR1 LNHDA, CDR2 SQIVND (reference sequence). Trimming took 3 bases from V and 0 from J; bases not matched to a gene: 2. The CDR3 consists of 14 residues. The CDR3 DNA reads TGTGCCAGTAGTATGAGGGACAGCTCCTACGAGCAGTACTTC. Residues: CASSMRDSSYEQYF.

CDR3 region: CASSSPGQGFNYGYTF. The CDR3 DNA follows: TGTGCCAGCAGCTCCCCGGGACAGGGATTTAACTATGGCTACACCTTC. The chain has TRBV28 and TRBJ1-2, with 9 bases fitting TRBD1. Losses at the gene ends were 6 bases for V and 1 base for J; bases not matched to a gene: 9. Germline CDR1 and CDR2: MDHEN and SYDVKM. The CDR3 has 16 amino acids.

The V call is TRBV7-9, the J call TRBJ2-6, with a possible D match to TRBD2 (5 bases). Germline assignment: CDR1 SEHNR and CDR2 FQNEAQ (reference sequence). V lost 2 bases to trimming and J lost 0 bases, with 11 bases between them. The CDR3 has 17 residues. The CDR3 is CASSLYSGLSGANVLTF. CDR3 DNA: TGTGCCAGCAGCTTATATTCAGGACTCTCTGGGGCCAACGTCCTGACTTTC.

The genes are TRBV6-5 and TRBJ1-6; 10 nucleotides line up with TRBD1. The CDR3 is made up of 14 amino acids. The junction had 2 bases not matched to a gene; V was cut back by 2 bases and J by 10 bases. Looked up from germline, CDR1 is MNHEY and CDR2 is SVGAGI. CDR3 DNA sequence: TGTGCCAGCAGTTACGGGGACAGGGGCTCACCCCTCCACTTT. Its translation is CASSYGDRGSPLHF.

The chain combines TRBV10-2 with TRBJ2-2, with D tentatively TRBD2 (5 bases). The germline V gene encodes CDR1 WSHSY and CDR2 SAAADI. The CDR3 runs 15 residues. V lost 7 bases to trimming and J lost 2 bases, with 14 bases between them. CDR3 DNA sequence: TGCGCCAGCAAGGTCCTAGCCGCTAACACCGGGGAGCTGTTTTTT. Translating it yields CASKVLAANTGELFF.

The chain employs TRBV4-2 and TRBJ2-2, with a possible D match to TRBD2 (6 bases). V shed 4 bases and J shed 4 bases, with 13 bases lying between them. This CDR3 is 15 amino acids long. Per the germline V gene, CDR1 is LGHNA and CDR2 is YNFKEQ. CDR3 sequence (DNA): TGTGCCAGCAGCCGGCGGGGCGATGGCACCGGGGAGCTGTTTTTT. Residues: CASSRRGDGTGELFF.

The rearrangement uses TRBV19 and TRBJ1-4; 7 bases match TRBD1. V lost 8 bases and J lost 0; bases outside the gene matches: 6. Per the germline V gene, CDR1 is LNHDA and CDR2 is SQIVND (reference sequence). The CDR3 is 15 residues long. The DNA for the CDR3 is TGTGCCAGTCTCCGACAGGGAGCAACTAATGAAAAACTGTTTTTT. Its protein product is CASLRQGATNEKLFF.

The chain employs TRBV27 and TRBJ2-3, with D tentatively TRBD1 (5 bases). The CDR3 is 14 amino acids. Germline CDR1 MNHEY, CDR2 SMNVEV (reference sequence). Deletions cut 7 bases from V and 1 base from J, with 12 bases between. The CDR3 sequence: CASTKGARTDTQYF. CDR3 nucleotides: TGTGCCAGCACCAAAGGGGCCCGCACAGATACGCAGTATTTT.

The chain has TRBV21-1 and TRBJ2-4; the table's TRBD2 call for D was not verified on the DNA. TRBV21-1 is a documented pseudogene. This CDR3 has 16 amino acids. The CDR3 is CASSKVGGEGKNIQYF. DNA of the CDR3: TGTGCCAGCAGCAAAGTCGGAGGGGAAGGCAAAAACATTCAGTACTTC.

The chain combines TRBV7-6 with TRBJ1-6; D is possibly TRBD1 (5 bases). V was trimmed by 3 bases and J by 3 bases, leaving 9 bases between them. The V gene's germline CDR1 is SGHVS and CDR2 FNYEAQ. The CDR3 has 15 residues. The CDR3 sequence is CASSFQGDYNSPLHF. The CDR3 DNA reads as TGTGCCAGCAGCTTTCAGGGTGACTATAATTCACCCCTCCACTTT. The variable domain in full, completed from reference TRBV7-6 and TRBJ1-6, reads GAGVSQSPRYKVTKRGQDVALRCDPISGHVSLYWYRQALGQGPEFLTYFNYEAQQDKSGLPNDRFSAERPEGSISTLTIQRTEQRDSAMYRCASSFQGDYNSPLHFGNGTRLTVT.

V usage is TRBV6-6 and J usage is TRBJ2-1, with D unresolved. The CDR3 runs 15 residues. The germline CDR1 and CDR2 sequences are MNHNY and SVGAGI (reference sequence). The V gene lost 6 bases and the J gene lost 5 bases, with 17 bases spanning the gap. CDR3 coding DNA: TGTGCCAGCAGCGGTTCCCGGGTAAAAAACAATGAGCAGTTCTTC. Its translation is CASSGSRVKNNEQFF.

The rearrangement links TRBV19 to TRBJ1-2, with 7 nucleotides matching TRBD1. The CDR3 runs 15 residues. CDR1 and CDR2 from the germline V gene are LNHDA and SQIVND (reference sequence). With V trimmed by 7 bases and J by 1 base, 9 bases remained unmatched. The CDR3 sequence: CASNPQGFSNYGYTF. The CDR3 DNA reads as TGTGCCAGTAATCCACAGGGGTTTAGTAACTATGGCTACACCTTC.

V usage is TRBV5-1 and J usage is TRBJ1-1; TRBD1 matches 9 bases. The germline V gene encodes CDR1 SGHRS and CDR2 YFSETQ. This CDR3 contains 14 residues. Trimming cost V 5 bases and J 6 bases; bases outside gene matches: 8. The CDR3 region has the DNA TGCGCCAGCAGACCAACAGGGGGCGAACCTGAAGCTTTCTTT. Its translation: CASRPTGGEPEAFF.

The rearrangement uses TRBV5-4 and TRBJ1-2; no firm D call. The germline V gene encodes CDR1 SGHNT and CDR2 YYREEE (reference sequence). The CDR3 consists of 15 residues. Trimming took 4 bases from V and 5 from J, leaving 18 bases between them. CDR3 in amino acids: CASSLPGSNEYGYTF. The CDR3 DNA sequence: TGTGCCAGCAGCCTGCCGGGAAGTAATGAGTATGGCTACACCTTC. Together with reference TRBV5-4 and TRBJ1-2, the CDR3 gives the full variable domain: ETGVTQSPTHLIKTRGQQVTLRCSSQSGHNTVSWYQQALGQGPQFIFQYYREEENGRGNFPPRFSGLQFPNYSSELNVNALELDDSALYLCASSLPGSNEYGYTFGSGTRLTVV.

The DNA for the CDR3 is TGTGCCAGCAGTCCACGCTGGGACAGGCGCACAGATACGCAGTATTTT. Translated: CASSPRWDRRTDTQYF. The chain couples TRBV28 to TRBJ2-3; TRBD1 matches at 8 bases. The CDR3 has 16 amino acids. Germline CDR1 reads MDHEN; CDR2 reads SYDVKM. With V trimmed by 5 bases and J by 1 base, 8 bases remained unmatched.

Regarding this clone: One junction end disagrees with the germline gene, perhaps due to a read error. V usage is TRBV2 and J usage is TRBJ1-4, with D perhaps matching TRBD1 (5 bases). The CDR3 contains 14 residues. Germline assignment: CDR1 SNHLY and CDR2 FYNNEI. Written as DNA, the CDR3 is TGTGCCAGCAGTGCGAGCAGGGTAGGCGAAAAACCGTTTTTT. The encoded protein is CASSASRVGEKPFF.

This rearrangement joins TRBV6-6 to TRBJ2-7, with TRBD2 matching over 10 bases. V dropped 2 bases and J dropped 6; count of bases not matched to a gene: 1. The CDR3 has 13 amino acids. The V gene's germline CDR1 is MNHNY and CDR2 SVGAGI (reference sequence). For the CDR3, the DNA is TGTGCCAGCAGTTACGCTAGCGGGGGCGAGCAGTACTTC. This translates into CASSYASGGEQYF.

The V gene is TRBV18, the J gene TRBJ1-6; 9 bases line up with TRBD1. CDR1 KGHSH and CDR2 LQKENI come from the germline V gene. V lost 0 bases, J lost 7 bases, and 1 base stayed unmatched. The CDR3 extends over 15 amino acids. The CDR3 sequence: CASSPPGTGNSPLHF. The CDR3 nucleotides read TGTGCCAGCTCACCACCCGGGACAGGGAATTCACCCCTCCACTTT.

The chain recombines TRBV28 with TRBJ2-7; the D gene is possibly TRBD2 (5 bases). The V gene's germline CDR1 is MDHEN and CDR2 SYDVKM. This CDR3 comprises 10 residues. With 8 bases removed from V and 9 bases from J, the gap between germline ends came to 11 bases. The CDR3 sequence: CASGNGGQYF. In nucleotides, the CDR3 is TGTGCCAGCGGCAATGGAGGGCAGTACTTC.

The chain employs TRBV7-9 and TRBJ1-1, with a weak D call TRBD1 (6 bases). CDR1 is SEHNR, CDR2 FQNEAQ, per germline (reference sequence). This CDR3 comprises 13 residues. V was trimmed by 8 bases and J by 4 bases, leaving 14 bases between them. Written as DNA, the CDR3 is TGTGCCAGCGATCTTACAGGGTTCACTGAAGCTTTCTTT. It specifies CASDLTGFTEAFF.